The sequence of this T cell receptor beta chain was determined in a study of blood T cell repertoires in COVID-19. Recruits, aged 18 to 89 years, lived in 25 or so US areas. The CDR3 spans 18 residues. Trimming stripped 5 bases from V and 4 bases from J, with 25 bases between. Germline CDR1 SGHDT, CDR2 YYEEEE. TCRdb keeps only in-frame clones here, not all; method: immunoSEQ multiplex PCR. This table holds over 250,000 clones, approximately 89% found once. Source material: PBMCs or T cells enriched from blood (not recorded which). The chain links TRBV5-6 to TRBJ1-5, with D possibly being TRBD1 (5 bases). This TCR was sampled from a woman in her 30s who had recovered from COVID-19. CDR3 DNA sequence: TGTGCCAGCAGTTACCTAAACCCCGGGACGGGGAGGAATCAGCCCCAGCATTTT. Translating gives CASSYLNPGTGRNQPQHF.